A single sample is the source of the 27 T cell receptor beta chains below, sequenced in a study of CD8 T cells in ankylosing spondylitis. Via MiXCR, TCRdb re-called the 5' RACE reads, giving one row per CDR3 protein. The sample has 180,000 or so distinct CDR3 sequences, around 10% seen once. The source material was blood, either unsorted or a sorted T cell fraction (not recorded which). These receptors were collected from a male donor with ankylosing spondylitis or in good health (not recorded which).

This clonotype came up a few times. The gene calls are TRBV6-2 or TRBV6-3 and TRBJ2-7, with D perhaps matching TRBD2 (6 bases). V was clipped by 6 bases and J by 3 bases, with 21 bases between them. CDR1 is MNHEY and CDR2 is SVGEGT in the germline V gene. CDR3 length: 16 amino acids. The CDR3 DNA is TGTGCCAGCAGCCTTCCCGAGGGACTGGCGAACTACGAGCAGTACTTC. It is translated as CASSLPEGLANYEQYF.

This clonotype was observed once. A single base separates this from a much larger clone, so it may be a read error. The chain couples TRBV5-1 to TRBJ2-5; 7 bases align to TRBD1. Losses at the gene ends were 4 bases for V and 1 base for J; bases not matched to a gene: 4. This CDR3 has 14 residues. Germline values: CDR1 SGHRS, CDR2 YFSETQ. Here the CDR3 DNA reads TGCGCCAGCAGCCCCCAGGGGGTCCAAGAGACCCAGTACTTC. Encoded protein: CASSPQGVQETQYF.

This clonotype showed up many times. The chain employs TRBV9 and TRBJ2-6; 7 bases line up with TRBD2. This CDR3 has 18 amino acids. The germline CDR1 and CDR2 sequences are SGDLS and YYNGEE. J gave up 2 bases and V 4 bases, and 12 bases lay outside the gene matches. CDR3 nucleotides: TGTGCCAGCAGCCAGCGACGACTAGCTACCACTGGGGCCAACGTCCTGACTTTC. It encodes CASSQRRLATTGANVLTF.

This clonotype was recorded many times. This chain connects TRBV6-2 or TRBV6-3 to TRBJ2-7; D gene ambiguous. The germline V gene has CDR1 MNHEY and CDR2 SVGEGT. The CDR3 totals 13 residues. Trimming stripped 2 bases from V and 5 bases from J, with 10 bases between. The CDR3 region is CASSYIRTDEQYF. CDR3 in DNA: TGTGCCAGCAGTTACATCAGGACGGACGAGCAGTACTTC.

In its sample, this clonotype was seen once. The chain's CDR3 is CSVDRVLDEQFF. Here the CDR3 DNA reads TGCAGCGTTGACAGGGTTCTTGATGAGCAGTTCTTC. The chain links TRBV29-1 to TRBJ2-1, with D possibly matching TRBD1 (5 bases). The V end lost 3 bases, the J end lost 8 bases, and 11 bases lay between the germline ends. CDR3 length: 12 amino acids. Germline CDR1 reads SQVTM; CDR2 reads ANQGSEA.

This clonotype was counted a few times. V usage is TRBV5-1 and J usage is TRBJ1-1; 7 positions agree with TRBD1. CDR3 size: 13 residues. V shed 3 bases, J shed 5 bases, and the junction held 4 bases outside the gene matches. Germline CDR1 reads SGHRS; CDR2 reads YFSETQ. CDR3: CASSYYRGTEAFF. DNA of the CDR3: TGCGCCAGCAGCTACTACAGGGGAACTGAAGCTTTCTTT.

This clonotype was recorded at least ten times. This chain links TRBV27 with TRBJ1-5; D unresolved. Between the trimmed V and J ends, which lost 3 bases and 3 bases, there was a span of 18 bases. The germline V gene encodes CDR1 MNHEY and CDR2 SMNVEV (reference sequence). The CDR3 extends over 17 amino acids. DNA of the CDR3: TGTGCCAGCAGTTTTACCCACGGTGTGGGCCTCAATCAGCCCCAGCATTTT. Protein product: CASSFTHGVGLNQPQHF.

CDR3 DNA sequence: TGTGCCAGCAGCTTAGAGGGACGGACGGAAAAACTGTTTTTT. Translation gives CASSLEGRTEKLFF. The chain recombines TRBV7-9 with TRBJ1-4, with D tentatively TRBD1 (5 bases). From germline, CDR1 is SEHNR and CDR2 FQNEAQ (reference sequence). V lost 1 base and J lost 8, with 11 bases in between. The CDR3 is 14 residues long.

This clonotype came up many times. Here the CDR3 DNA reads TGTGCCAGCAGCCCCGCTGAGGGGACCCAGTACTTC. Protein sequence: CASSPAEGTQYF. The rearrangement links TRBV5-5 to TRBJ2-5, with D perhaps matching TRBD2 (5 bases). This CDR3 is built from 12 residues. Germline CDR1 and CDR2: SGHKS and YYEKEE (reference sequence). Deletions cut 4 bases from V and 7 bases from J, with 11 bases between.

The chain uses TRBV10-2 and TRBJ2-1; TRBD2 aligns across 13 bases. Per the germline V gene, CDR1 is WSHSY and CDR2 is SAAADI. The CDR3 has 14 residues. The V and J ends lost 8 bases and 8 bases, in that order; junction bases with no gene match: 6. CDR3 sequence reads: CASSGLAGVDEQFF. In DNA, the CDR3 is TGCGCCAGCTCAGGACTAGCGGGAGTGGATGAGCAGTTCTTC.

This clonotype appeared many times. V is TRBV11-3 and J is TRBJ2-2, with no clear D. V was trimmed by 2 bases and J by 6 bases, leaving 13 bases between them. Germline lookup yields CDR1 SGHNT and CDR2 YENEEA. This CDR3 is built from 15 residues. CDR3 DNA sequence: TGTGCCAGCAGCTTACTCTCCGAGGTATCCGGGGAGCTGTTTTTT. Encoded protein: CASSLLSEVSGELFF.

This clonotype was recorded many times. This chain joins TRBV20-1 and TRBJ2-7; maybe TRBD1 (5 bases). The V gene lost 7 bases and the J gene lost 7 bases, with 23 bases spanning the gap. Germline V gene data show CDR1 as DFQATT and CDR2 as SNEGSKA (reference sequence). CDR3 length: 14 residues. The CDR3 is CSGQHGLVGPEQYF. The CDR3 DNA reads as TGCAGTGGCCAACATGGGCTAGTGGGGCCTGAGCAGTACTTC.

This clonotype has a single count. A single base separates this from a much larger clone, so it may be a read error. The rearrangement uses TRBV29-1 and TRBJ1-1, with a tentative D call TRBD1 (6 bases). Trimming took 1 base from V and 8 from J, leaving 14 bases between them. CDR1 is SQVTM and CDR2 is ANQGSEA in the germline V gene. The CDR3 extends over 13 amino acids. The CDR3 loop is CSVEGGGGDEAFF. The CDR3 DNA reads TGCAGCGTTGAAGGGGGAGGGGGTGACGAAGCTTTCTTT.

This chain uses TRBV29-1 with TRBJ1-1; TRBD1 matches 7 bases. This CDR3 spans 12 amino acids. Germline CDR1 reads SQVTM; CDR2 reads ANQGSEA. V shed 6 bases, J shed 1 base, and the junction held 2 bases outside the gene matches. CDR3: CSVDRENTEAFF. CDR3 coding DNA: TGCAGCGTCGACAGGGAGAACACTGAAGCTTTCTTT.

This clonotype has only a few counts. J is TRBJ1-1 and V is TRBV11-3; D gene ambiguous. Trimming left V 3 bases short and J 2 bases short, with 10 bases between. The V gene's germline CDR1 is SGHNT and CDR2 YENEEA. The CDR3 length is 14 residues. Here the CDR3 DNA reads TGTGCCAGCAGCTTCCTGAGAGTTAACACTGAAGCTTTCTTT. As protein: CASSFLRVNTEAFF.

This chain links TRBV6-1 with TRBJ1-5; the D gene is possibly TRBD1 (5 bases). The germline V gene encodes CDR1 MNHNS and CDR2 SASEGT. V lost 6 bases to trimming and J lost 4 bases, with 10 bases between them. CDR3 length equals 13 residues. CDR3 sequence: CASRRAGNQPQHF. The CDR3, as DNA: TGTGCCAGCAGGAGGGCAGGGAATCAGCCCCAGCATTTT.

This clonotype was seen at least ten times. The chain uses TRBV20-1 and TRBJ1-5; the D gene is possibly TRBD1 (6 bases). The CDR3 runs to 13 residues. V lost 3 bases and J 1 base, leaving 7 bases between the germline ends. From germline, CDR1 is DFQATT and CDR2 SNEGSKA (reference sequence). The CDR3 DNA reads as TGCAGTGCTAGTGGACAGAGCAATCAGCCCCAGCATTTT. Protein sequence: CSASGQSNQPQHF.

This clonotype was recorded many times. This chain uses TRBV20-1 with TRBJ2-1; 11 bases fit TRBD2. CDR1 is DFQATT and CDR2 is SNEGSKA in the germline V gene (reference sequence). This CDR3 region has 15 residues. The ends lost 7 bases at V and 7 bases at J; junction bases unmatched: 12. The CDR3 loop is CSVAPGLAVRNEQFF. The CDR3 nucleotides are TGCAGTGTCGCACCGGGACTAGCGGTTCGGAATGAGCAGTTCTTC.

This sequence joins TRBV7-9 and TRBJ1-6, with TRBD1 as a possible D gene (5 bases). The CDR3 contains 15 residues. Trimming removed 2 bases from V and 7 bases from J, with 12 bases in between. In germline, CDR1 is SEHNR, CDR2 FQNEAQ (reference sequence). In DNA, the CDR3 is TGTGCCAGCAGCTTAAGGGGACGGACGAATTCACCCCTCCACTTT. It encodes CASSLRGRTNSPLHF.

V and J are TRBV7-2 and TRBJ2-5; TRBD2 matches 13 bases. The germline gives CDR1 SGHTA, CDR2 FQGNSA. V dropped 5 bases and J dropped 5; count of bases not matched to a gene: 11. The CDR3 extends over 17 amino acids. The CDR3 region is CASSHSGLAGVKETQYF. The CDR3 nucleotides read TGTGCCAGCAGCCACAGTGGACTAGCGGGAGTTAAGGAGACCCAGTACTTC.

This clonotype was seen ten or more times. The V call is TRBV20-1, the J call TRBJ2-7; no firm D call. Germline V gives CDR1 DFQATT, CDR2 SNEGSKA (reference sequence). The V gene lost 0 bases and the J gene lost 2 bases, with 5 bases spanning the gap. CDR3 length: 12 residues. CDR3 sequence reads: CSARDPPYEQYF. The CDR3 nucleotides are TGCAGTGCTAGAGATCCCCCCTACGAGCAGTACTTC.

There are many counts of this clonotype. The rearrangement joins TRBV6-5 to TRBJ1-2; D is perhaps TRBD1 (6 bases). V was pared by 6 bases and J by 6 bases, with 20 bases between. Germline values: CDR1 MNHEY, CDR2 SVGAGI. CDR3 size: 15 residues. CDR3 coding DNA: TGTGCCAGCAGCTCTGCTACAGGGAGCTGGCATGGCTACACCTTC. Translated: CASSSATGSWHGYTF.

The V gene is TRBV14, the J gene TRBJ1-2; D is perhaps TRBD1 (6 bases). Germline assignment: CDR1 SGHDN and CDR2 FVKESK. The V end lost 2 bases, the J end lost 0 bases, and 16 bases lay between the germline ends. The CDR3 loop spans 17 amino acids. As DNA, the CDR3 is TGTGCCAGCAGCCAAAGAAGCAGGGGAATAACTAACTATGGCTACACCTTC. This sequence encodes CASSQRSRGITNYGYTF.

This clonotype was observed at least ten times. The V call is TRBV6-5, the J call TRBJ2-7; D gene uncertain. Trimming took off 0 bases at V and 7 bases at J, with 10 bases between the two ends. The CDR3 sequence is 13 residues long. CDR1 is MNHEY and CDR2 is SVGAGI in the germline V gene. The CDR3 coding sequence is TGTGCCAGCAGTTACTCGACTTGGGGAGAGCAGTACTTC. Encoded protein: CASSYSTWGEQYF.

This clonotype was seen only a few times. The genes are TRBV29-1 and TRBJ1-2; the match to TRBD1 covers 8 bases. V was pared by 6 bases and J by 4 bases, with 4 bases of the junction left unmatched. Germline CDR1 reads SQVTM; CDR2 reads ANQGSEA. This CDR3 is 12 amino acids long. CDR3 in DNA: TGCAGCGTGGGACAGGCCTCCTATGGCTACACCTTC. Translation: CSVGQASYGYTF.

This clonotype was detected many times. The chain recombines TRBV12-3 or TRBV12-4 with TRBJ2-3, with 11 bases matching TRBD2. V dropped 4 bases and J dropped 6; count of bases not matched to a gene: 12. CDR3 length: 17 amino acids. The CDR3 spells CASSYGLAGPPRDTQYF. The CDR3, as DNA: TGTGCCAGCAGTTATGGACTAGCGGGTCCCCCAAGGGATACGCAGTATTTT.

At least ten counts were recorded for this clonotype. The rearrangement links TRBV6-5 to TRBJ1-1, with D perhaps matching TRBD1 (6 bases). CDR1 is MNHEY and CDR2 is SVGAGI in the germline V gene. V shed 0 bases and J shed 7 bases, with 15 bases lying between them. The CDR3 covers 15 residues. CDR3 coding DNA: TGTGCCAGCAGTTACTCCAGGGACATTGGTGGTGAAGCTTTCTTT. The encoded protein is CASSYSRDIGGEAFF.